This T cell receptor beta chain comes out of a study of T cell clonality in common variable immunodeficiency. This clone showed up just a few times. The sequence runs out 3 residues before the end of the CDR3; the remainder is reconstructed from the germline J gene. CDR1 SEHNR and CDR2 FQNEAQ come from the germline V gene (reference sequence). V lost 5 bases, J lost 6 bases, and 19 bases lay in between. The CDR3 consists of 15 residues. Clones were sequenced by immunoSEQ multiplex PCR, and TCRdb holds only the in-frame ones, with some missing. The sample has about 35,000 clones, none seen only once; the top ten hold roughly 3.4%.

The sequencing input was peripheral blood mononuclear cells. The TCR originated in a person aged 18 to 75 in good health. The chain recombines TRBV7-9 with TRBJ1-1; D is perhaps TRBD1 (6 bases). The CDR3 loop reads CASSQKEGVMAEAFF. CDR3 DNA, as far as it was read: TGTGCCAGCAGCCAAAAAGAGGGGGTGATGGCTGAA.